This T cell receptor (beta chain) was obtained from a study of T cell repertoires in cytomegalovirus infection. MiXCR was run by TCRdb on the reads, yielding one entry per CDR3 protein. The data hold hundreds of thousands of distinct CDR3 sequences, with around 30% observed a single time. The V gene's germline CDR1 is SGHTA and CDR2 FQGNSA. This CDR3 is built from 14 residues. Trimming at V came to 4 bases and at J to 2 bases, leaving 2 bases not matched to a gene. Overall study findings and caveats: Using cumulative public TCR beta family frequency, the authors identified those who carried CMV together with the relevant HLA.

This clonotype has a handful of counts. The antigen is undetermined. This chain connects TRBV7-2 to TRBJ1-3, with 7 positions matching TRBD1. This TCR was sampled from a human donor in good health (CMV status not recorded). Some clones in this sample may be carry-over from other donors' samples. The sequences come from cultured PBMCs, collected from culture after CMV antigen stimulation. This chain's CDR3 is CASSSGTAGNTIYF. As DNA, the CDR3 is TGTGCCAGCAGCTCCGGGACAGCTGGAAACACCATATATTTT.